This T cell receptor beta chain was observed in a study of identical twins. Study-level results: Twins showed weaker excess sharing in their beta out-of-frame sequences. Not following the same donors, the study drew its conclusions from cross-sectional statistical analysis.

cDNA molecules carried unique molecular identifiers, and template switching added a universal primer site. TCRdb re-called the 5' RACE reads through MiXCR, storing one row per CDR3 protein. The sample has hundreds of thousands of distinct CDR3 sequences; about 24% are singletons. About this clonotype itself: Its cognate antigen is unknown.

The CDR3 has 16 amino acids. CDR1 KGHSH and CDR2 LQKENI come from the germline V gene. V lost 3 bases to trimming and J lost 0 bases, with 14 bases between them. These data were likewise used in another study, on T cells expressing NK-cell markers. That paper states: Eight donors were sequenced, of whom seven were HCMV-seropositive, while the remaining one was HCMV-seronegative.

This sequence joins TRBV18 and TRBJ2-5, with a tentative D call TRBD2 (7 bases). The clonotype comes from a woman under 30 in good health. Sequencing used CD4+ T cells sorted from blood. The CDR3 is CASSPTGGGYQETQYF. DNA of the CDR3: TGTGCCAGCTCACCCACGGGGGGCGGTTACCAAGAGACCCAGTACTTC.